This TCR beta chain was recorded in a study of CD8 T cells in Susac syndrome. Study conclusions and caveats: A relatively small number of individuals underwent TCR sequencing and HLA analysis.

The V gene lost 6 bases and the J gene lost 5 bases, with 4 bases spanning the gap. The germline V gene encodes CDR1 LNHDA and CDR2 SQIVND (reference sequence). The CDR3 runs 10 residues. The sequenced target, TCR beta, came from blood CD8+ and CD4+ T cells. Negative magnetic isolation gave CD8+ and CD4+ cells; FACS enriched CD8+ TEMRA. About this clonotype itself: What it recognizes is unknown.

The RNA input was about 0.5 to 1 ug, and it was reverse transcribed with random hexamers. Amplification of TCR beta CDR3 spanned 54 Vbeta and 13 Jbeta via immunoSEQ multiplex PCR. TCRdb passed the immunoSEQ multiplex PCR reads through MiXCR, listing each CDR3 protein once. The table shows about 280,000 distinct CDR3 sequences, with more than 75% occurring only once. This sequence joins TRBV19 and TRBJ1-1, with D uncertain. This clonotype was sampled from a human donor with multiple sclerosis. Input material: CD8+ T cells from PBMCs. The CDR3 DNA follows: TGTGCCAGTAGGTCTACTGAAGCTTTCTTT. It translates to CASRSTEAFF.